Listed below are T cell receptor beta chains from one sample, sequenced in a study of blood T cells in healthy people across ages. TCRdb re-called the 5' RACE reads through MiXCR, storing one row per CDR3 protein. The sample lists about 640,000 distinct CDR3 sequences, roughly 50% occurring once. Material: blood. These receptors all stem from a man in his 60s in good health. Both conserved end residues are part of each CDR3. The order of the fields is J gene, V gene, clone size, D gene, CDR3 DNA, CDR3 protein. D genes are given only for firm matches. Expanded clones get a size class; other rows say once, few or many, or leave the size out.

TRBJ1-1	TRBV6-1	-	TRBD1	TGTGCCAGCAAGATAAGTCACAGGGGGAACACTGAAGCTTTCTTT	CASKISHRGNTEAFF
TRBJ2-7	TRBV7-2	-	-	TGTGCCAGCAGCTTAGCTGCGGCCATGCCGTCCTACGAGCAGTACTTC	CASSLAAAMPSYEQYF
TRBJ1-6	TRBV12-3/TRBV12-4	-	-	TGTGCCAGCAGTTCTCCCCGGGGGGGGTATAGCTCACCCCTCCACTTT	CASSSPRGGYSSPLHF
TRBJ1-2	TRBV6-1	-	-	TGTGCCAGCGGCTGGATGGACTATGGCTACACCTTC	CASGWMDYGYTF
TRBJ2-5	TRBV28	few	TRBD2	TGTGCCAGCAGTTCCCCGGCTAGCGGGGGGGAGACCCAGTACTTC	CASSSPASGGETQYF
TRBJ2-5	TRBV13	-	TRBD1	TGTGCCAGCAGCTTCATTTGGGACAGGGAGACCCAGTACTTC	CASSFIWDRETQYF
TRBJ2-7	TRBV6-1	-	TRBD1	TGTGCCAGCAGTGACACGGGGACAGGGACGCACGAGCAGTACTTC	CASSDTGTGTHEQYF
TRBJ1-6	TRBV5-1	many	-	TGCGCCAGCAGCTTGCCGGGCTGGAACTCACCCCTCCACTTT	CASSLPGWNSPLHF
TRBJ2-7	TRBV11-2	-	-	TGTGCCAGCAGCCATGAATGGGGGTCTGGAGAGCAGTACTTC	CASSHEWGSGEQYF
TRBJ2-3	TRBV27	few	TRBD2	TGTGCCAGCAGTCCACACACTAGCGGGGGCGAGGATACGCAGTATTTT	CASSPHTSGGEDTQYF
TRBJ2-1	TRBV7-2	many	-	TGTGCCAGCAGTCCCGACAAGGACAATGAGCAGTTCTTC	CASSPDKDNEQFF
TRBJ2-1	TRBV14	-	-	TGTGCCAGCAGCCAAAGCGGCCATGAGCAGTTCTTC	CASSQSGHEQFF
TRBJ2-1	TRBV11-2	-	-	TGTGCCAGCAGCCCCCAGCCAGGGGAGCAGTTCTTC	CASSPQPGEQFF
TRBJ2-5	TRBV18	once	-	TGTGCCAGCTCACCACCGCAGGGGTTGGAAGAGACCCAGTACTTC	CASSPPQGLEETQYF
TRBJ2-1	TRBV5-1	-	-	TGCGCCAGCAGAACACTAGTCCCGGGGTCCTATGAGCAGTTCTTC	CASRTLVPGSYEQFF
TRBJ1-2	TRBV4-1	few	-	TGCGCCAGCAGCCACCCGGGAATCCTCTATGGCTACACCTTC	CASSHPGILYGYTF
TRBJ2-5	TRBV4-1	-	TRBD2	TGCGCCAGCAGCCCGTGGACTAGCCACAATGAGCAGTACTTC	CASSPWTSHNEQYF
TRBJ2-5	TRBV7-9	-	-	TGTGCCAGCAGCTCCCTAGGCGGGGACACCCAAGAGACCCAGTACTTC	CASSSLGGDTQETQYF
TRBJ2-7	TRBV21-1	few	-	TGTGCCAGCAGCAAAAATTTGGGGAGCCGGTCAGCCTACGAGCAGTACTTC	CASSKNLGSRSAYEQYF
TRBJ2-7	TRBV20-1	-	-	TGCAGTGCTAGAGGGGACGGGGTAGGGGAGCAGTACTTC	CSARGDGVGEQYF
TRBJ2-1	TRBV2	-	TRBD2	TGTGCCAGCAGTTTTAGCGGGGGACCTGCCTACAATGAGCAGTTCTTC	CASSFSGGPAYNEQFF
TRBJ2-7	TRBV20-1	-	TRBD1	TGCAGTGCTAGAGGAATCTTTGGGACAGGGGATCGCTACGAGCAGTACTTC	CSARGIFGTGDRYEQYF
TRBJ1-4	TRBV12-3/TRBV12-4	once	-	TGTGCCAGCAGGTCTTCAGGGGTAGCTAATGAAAAACTGTTTTTT	CASRSSGVANEKLFF
TRBJ1-2	TRBV5-5	-	-	TGTGCCAGCAGACGACAGGAAAACTATGGCTACACCTTC	CASRRQENYGYTF
TRBJ1-6	TRBV5-1	-	-	TGCGCCAGCAGCTTGCTCCAGGGTCCGTCGTCACCCCTCCACTTT	CASSLLQGPSSPLHF
TRBJ2-3	TRBV3-1	-	-	TGTGCCAGCAGGGATGTCAGCACAGATACGCAGTATTTT	CASRDVSTDTQYF
TRBJ1-2	TRBV20-1	-	TRBD1	TGCAGTGCTAGAGATAGGCAGGGGGCGTCGAATGGCTACACCTTC	CSARDRQGASNGYTF
TRBJ2-7	TRBV5-1	once	TRBD2	TGCGCCAACAGCTTGGACCGGGACTACTACGAGCAGTACTTC	CANSLDRDYYEQYF
TRBJ2-3	TRBV12-3/TRBV12-4	-	TRBD1	TGTGCCAGCAAATGGACAGGGGGCATGGCAGATATGGAGTATTTT	CASKWTGGMADMEYF
TRBJ2-3	TRBV20-1	-	TRBD2	TGCAGTGCTAGAGATATAGCGGCGGGGGTAGCAGATACGCAGTATTTT	CSARDIAAGVADTQYF
TRBJ2-5	TRBV20-1	-	TRBD2	TGCAGTGCTCCCCAAACCGGGACTAGATCTCGAGAGACCCAGTACTTC	CSAPQTGTRSRETQYF
TRBJ2-5	TRBV10-3	many	-	TGTGCCATCAACCAGGGTGGGCAAGAGACCCAGTACTTC	CAINQGGQETQYF
TRBJ2-3	TRBV6-6	once	-	TGTGCCAGCAGGGACATCTCGGGGGTCGATACGCAGTATTTT	CASRDISGVDTQYF
TRBJ1-6	TRBV28	-	-	TGTGCCACCTGGGCCCGGAGCTCCTATAATTCACCCCTCCACTTT	CATWARSSYNSPLHF
TRBJ1-2	TRBV6-1	-	TRBD1	TGTGCCAGCAGAGAAGGGACAGGGGGCCACTATGGCTACACCTTC	CASREGTGGHYGYTF
TRBJ1-1	TRBV3-1	-	-	TGTGCCAGCAGCCAAGTCGTAGGTCGGGGCACTGAAGCTTTCTTT	CASSQVVGRGTEAFF
TRBJ2-5	TRBV2	-	-	TGTGCCACCACCTCGGGGGCCCCGGAGACCCAGTACTTC	CATTSGAPETQYF
TRBJ2-7	TRBV7-9	-	-	TGTGCCAGCAGCTTAATGGAAGGGGACGAGCAGTACTTC	CASSLMEGDEQYF
TRBJ2-3	TRBV28	-	-	TGTGCCAGCAGTGCGGGGTTCCCAGATACGCAGTATTTT	CASSAGFPDTQYF
TRBJ2-5	TRBV10-1	-	TRBD1	TGCGCCAGCAGTCCCGGACAGGGTAACTCTCCGGGGGAGACCCAGTACTTC	CASSPGQGNSPGETQYF
TRBJ2-7	TRBV20-1	few	-	TGCAGTGCTAGTCTAGCTGGGGACTCCTACGAGCAGTACTTC	CSASLAGDSYEQYF
TRBJ2-5	TRBV7-2	many	TRBD1	TGTGCCAGCAGCTCGTCGGACAGGGTGTACCAAGAGACCCAGTACTTC	CASSSSDRVYQETQYF
TRBJ1-1	TRBV6-5	-	-	TGTGCCAGCGCCGACCTAGGACAGCCGGCCGAAGCTTTCTTT	CASADLGQPAEAFF
TRBJ1-2	TRBV25-1	-	-	TGTGCCAGCACATTCAACCCGAGCTATGGCTACACCTTC	CASTFNPSYGYTF
TRBJ1-2	TRBV27	-	-	TGTGCCAGCAGTTACTTATCCCCGACCAAAACAGGGATCTATGGCTACACCTTC	CASSYLSPTKTGIYGYTF
TRBJ2-1	TRBV29-1	-	TRBD2	TGCAGCGTGGGGACTAGCGGGCGCACAGATACGCAGTTCTTC	CSVGTSGRTDTQFF
TRBJ2-1	TRBV20-1	-	TRBD2	TGCAGTGCTAGAGATCCCCTTAGCGGGGAGTACAATGAGCAGTTCTTC	CSARDPLSGEYNEQFF
TRBJ2-6	TRBV29-1	-	-	TGCAGCTCATCTTGGGTACGACATACGGGGTCCGGTACTGGGGCCAACGTCCAGACTTTC	CSSSWVRHTGSGTGANVQTF
TRBJ2-4	TRBV20-1	few	-	TGCAGTGCTAGTACAGGGAAGACCAAGAACATTCAGTACTTC	CSASTGKTKNIQYF